Shown below are 14 T cell receptor beta chains from a single sample sequenced in a study of shared clonotypes between healthy human individuals (dated by TCRdb to 2018 to 2021). Library creation used the immunoSEQ multiplex PCR assay. The table comes from immuneACCESS by way of TCRdb, which keeps in-frame sequences with V and J called. Part of the clones is missing from these tables; in studies checked, under half for an unresolved V gene and the rest for unknown reasons. Present in this sample are some 1,600,000 clones, 98% of which were seen just once. Roughly 0.4% of the sample is in the top ten clones. Sequences were obtained from naive CD4+ T cells sorted from blood. Sample cell subset or site, as interpreted from the label and publication: CD45RA+ positively selected. The receptors stem from a man aged 25-45 years in good health.

V usage is TRBV10-3 and J usage is TRBJ2-5; 12 positions match TRBD2. In germline, CDR1 is ENHRY, CDR2 SYGVKD. The CDR3 extends over 16 amino acids. The trim removed 5 bases at V and 1 base at J, leaving 5 bases unmatched. CDR3 in amino acids: CAISRTSGNPQETQYF. The CDR3 DNA is TGTGCCATCAGTAGGACTAGCGGGAACCCCCAAGAGACCCAGTACTTC.

The J gene is TRBJ1-1, the V gene TRBV5-1; TRBD1 might be the D (5 bases). V was trimmed by 4 bases and J by 3 bases, leaving 13 bases between them. Per the germline V gene, CDR1 is SGHRS and CDR2 is YFSETQ. The CDR3 sequence is 14 residues long. CDR3 in amino acids: CASSVRDSDTEAFF. Here the CDR3 DNA reads TGCGCCAGCAGCGTCCGGGACTCCGACACTGAAGCTTTCTTT.

The rearrangement uses TRBV5-1 and TRBJ2-7; D uncertain. CDR1 and CDR2 from the germline V gene are SGHRS and YFSETQ. V lost 2 bases and J lost 2, with 8 bases in between. The CDR3 sequence is 13 residues long. CDR3 amino acids: CASSFDSPYEQYF. The DNA for the CDR3 is TGCGCCAGCAGCTTCGACTCTCCCTACGAGCAGTACTTC.

V is TRBV5-1 and J is TRBJ2-2, with D uncertain. There are 16 residues in the CDR3. From germline, CDR1 is SGHRS and CDR2 YFSETQ. V was clipped by 3 bases and J by 7 bases, with 19 bases between them. The CDR3 loop reads CASSSAGPGRSGELFF. CDR3 DNA: TGCGCCAGCAGCTCCGCCGGGCCCGGAAGGAGCGGGGAGCTGTTTTTT.

The V and J genes are TRBV5-5 and TRBJ1-2; no clear D gene. The CDR3 is 13 amino acids. Germline CDR1 reads SGHKS; CDR2 reads YYEKEE (reference sequence). V lost 4 bases and J 7 bases, leaving 14 bases between the germline ends. The CDR3 DNA reads as TGTGCCAGCAGCCGCGGGGAGGTGGGTGGCTACACCTTC. This codes for CASSRGEVGGYTF.

The chain joins TRBV10-3 to TRBJ2-7, with a possible D match to TRBD2 (5 bases). The CDR3 is 13 residues long. Germline loops: CDR1 ENHRY, CDR2 SYGVKD. Trimming cost V 4 bases and J 2 bases, with 9 bases left between them. This CDR3 is CAISGGAAYEQYF. The CDR3 DNA reads as TGTGCCATCAGTGGGGGAGCCGCCTACGAGCAGTACTTC.

The V and J genes are TRBV7-6 and TRBJ2-2; D may be TRBD2 (5 bases). Trimming removed 4 bases at V and 4 bases at J, with 13 bases between. The CDR3 is made up of 15 amino acids. Germline V gene sequence: CDR1 SGHVS, CDR2 FNYEAQ. CDR3 loop: CASSSNTGITGELFF. The CDR3 DNA follows: TGTGCCAGCAGCTCCAATACGGGAATCACCGGGGAGCTGTTTTTT.

This chain connects TRBV7-2 to TRBJ1-1; D is uncertain. There are 18 residues in the CDR3. Trimming stripped 2 bases from V and 3 bases from J, with 22 bases between. Per the germline V gene, CDR1 is SGHTA and CDR2 is FQGNSA. Here the CDR3 reads CASSLLIGSGKSYTEAFF. DNA of the CDR3: TGTGCCAGCAGCTTATTGATCGGCTCCGGTAAAAGTTACACTGAAGCTTTCTTT.

The chain carries TRBV15 and TRBJ2-2; 8 bases map to TRBD1. V shed 11 bases and J 5 bases; nucleotides not matched to a gene: 7. The length of the CDR3 is 13 residues. Looked up from germline, CDR1 is LNHNV and CDR2 is YYDKDF (reference sequence). The CDR3 region is CAARDRLTGELFF. The CDR3 region has the DNA TGTGCCGCCCGGGACAGGCTAACCGGGGAGCTGTTTTTT. Together with reference TRBV15 and TRBJ2-2, the CDR3 gives the full variable domain: DAMVIQNPRYQVTQFGKPVTLSCSQTLNHNVMYWYQQKSSQAPKLLFHYYDKDFNNEADTPDNFQSRRPNTSFCFLDIRSPGLGDTAMYLCAARDRLTGELFFGEGSRLTVL.

This rearrangement joins TRBV6-5 to TRBJ2-6, with D perhaps TRBD1 or TRBD2 (6 bases each). Germline assignment: CDR1 MNHEY and CDR2 SVGAGI. This CDR3 region has 14 residues. V gave up 8 bases and J gave up 4 bases, with 12 bases separating them. CDR3: CASGGPGGANVLTF. DNA of the CDR3: TGTGCCAGCGGGGGGCCGGGAGGGGCCAACGTCCTGACTTTC.

The chain has TRBV6-5 and TRBJ2-2; 8 bases align to TRBD1. The V gene end was trimmed by 6 bases and the J gene end by 7 bases; junction bases not matched to a gene: 4. The CDR3 consists of 13 residues. Germline values: CDR1 MNHEY, CDR2 SVGAGI. CDR3 protein: CASSQGAIGELFF. In DNA form, the CDR3 reads TGTGCCAGCAGCCAGGGGGCTATCGGGGAGCTGTTTTTT.

The chain carries TRBV7-2 and TRBJ2-5; 7 positions agree with TRBD2. Germline V gene data show CDR1 as SGHTA and CDR2 as FQGNSA. Trimming cost V 4 bases and J 1 base; bases outside gene matches: 6. This CDR3 is 15 amino acids long. In DNA form, the CDR3 reads TGTGCCAGCAGCTCCAGGACTAGGCCCCAAGAGACCCAGTACTTC. This encodes CASSSRTRPQETQYF.

V is TRBV30 and J is TRBJ2-3, with TRBD1 matching over 8 bases. The CDR3 has 14 residues. V was pared by 5 bases and J by 0 bases, with 4 bases of the junction left unmatched. Germline CDR1 GTSNPN, CDR2 SVGIG (reference sequence). CDR3 loop: CAWVTGGSTDTQYF. The CDR3 bases are TGTGCCTGGGTCACAGGGGGAAGCACAGATACGCAGTATTTT.

The chain has TRBV5-4 and TRBJ1-1; the match to TRBD1 covers 11 bases. The J segment lost 4 bases and the V segment lost 4 bases, leaving 6 bases of the junction unmatched. There are 15 residues in the CDR3. Germline V gene lookup returns CDR1 SGHNT and CDR2 YYREEE (reference sequence). This chain's CDR3 is CASSRGQGAPTEAFF. The CDR3 DNA sequence: TGTGCCAGCAGCAGAGGACAGGGGGCGCCCACTGAAGCTTTCTTT.